The clone carrying this T cell receptor (beta chain) has a count of ten or more. Its target is not known. This sample stems from a study of spatial heterogeneity in lung cancer. General study results and limits: Ubiquitous expanded tumor TCRs showed up in blood more at resection than follow-up.

Per the germline V gene, CDR1 is LGHDT and CDR2 is YNNKEL (reference sequence). The V end was cut by 7 bases, the J end by 2 bases, with 3 bases between. The CDR3 runs to 11 residues. Time point here: blood at routine non-recurrence follow-up after resection. Whole RNA, which was extracted from tumor, nontumor lung tissue or frozen PBMC, was sequenced without any cell sorting. A unique molecular identifier was carried by every single TCR cDNA molecule. TCRdb recomputed calls from the 5' RACE reads with MiXCR, one row per CDR3 protein. The data show about 36,000 distinct CDR3 sequences, 6% to 9.5% seen once.

The gene calls are TRBV3-1 and TRBJ1-3; no firm D call. The TCR comes from a male donor with early-stage non-small cell lung cancer. The sequenced sample was PBMCs, obtained at follow-up. The CDR3 nucleotides are TGTGCCAGCAAGGCTGGAAACACCATATATTTT. Translation: CASKAGNTIYF.